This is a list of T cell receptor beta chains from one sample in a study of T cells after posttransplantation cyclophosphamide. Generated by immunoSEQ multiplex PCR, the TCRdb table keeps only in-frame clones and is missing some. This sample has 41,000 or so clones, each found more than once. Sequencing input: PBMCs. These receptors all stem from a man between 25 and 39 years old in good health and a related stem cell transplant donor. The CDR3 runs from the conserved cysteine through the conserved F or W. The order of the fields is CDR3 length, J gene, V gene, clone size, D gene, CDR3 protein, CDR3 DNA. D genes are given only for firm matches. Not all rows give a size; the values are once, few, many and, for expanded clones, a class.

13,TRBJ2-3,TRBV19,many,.,CASKVASTDTQYF,TGTGCCAGTAAGGTGGCTAGCACAGATACGCAGTATTTT
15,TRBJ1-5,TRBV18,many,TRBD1,CASSPRGTGIQPQHF,TGTGCCAGCTCACCACGGGGGACAGGGATTCAGCCCCAGCATTTT
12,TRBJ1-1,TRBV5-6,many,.,CASSLRGIEAFF,TGTGCCAGCAGCCTTCGGGGGATTGAAGCTTTCTTT
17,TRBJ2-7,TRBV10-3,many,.,CAISEFSGRSISYEQYF,TGTGCCATCAGTGAGTTTTCTGGCAGGAGTATCTCCTACGAGCAGTACTTC
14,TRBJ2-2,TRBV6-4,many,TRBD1,CASSGDSLDGELFF,TGTGCCAGCAGTGGGGACAGCCTGGATGGGGAGCTGTTTTTT
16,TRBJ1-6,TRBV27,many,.,CASSPSSGEWSSPLHF,TGTGCCAGCAGTCCTTCTTCAGGGGAGTGGAGTTCACCCCTCCACTTT
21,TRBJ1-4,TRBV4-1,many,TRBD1,CASSQVKTRTGGAVSNEKLFF,TGCGCCAGCAGCCAAGTAAAGACCCGGACAGGGGGCGCGGTTTCTAATGAAAAACTGTTTTTT
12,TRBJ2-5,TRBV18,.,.,CASSPQGETQYF,TGTGCCAGCTCACCCCAGGGGGAGACCCAGTACTTC
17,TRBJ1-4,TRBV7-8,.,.,CASSWYRGEATNEKLFF,TGTGCCAGCAGCTGGTACCGGGGAGAGGCAACTAATGAAAAACTGTTTTTT
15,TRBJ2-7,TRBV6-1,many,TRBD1,CASSARQGPYYEQYF,TGTGCCAGCAGTGCCAGACAGGGTCCCTACTACGAGCAGTACTTC
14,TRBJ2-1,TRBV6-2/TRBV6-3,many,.,CASSPSGGLNEQFF,TGTGCCAGCAGCCCCTCGGGCGGGCTCAATGAGCAGTTCTTC
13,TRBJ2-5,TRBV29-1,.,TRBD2,CSVEEGLKETQYF,TGCAGCGTTGAAGAGGGACTAAAAGAGACCCAGTACTTC
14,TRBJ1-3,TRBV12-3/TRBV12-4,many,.,CASSLQGAGNTIYF,TGTGCCAGCAGTTTACAGGGTGCCGGAAACACCATATATTTT
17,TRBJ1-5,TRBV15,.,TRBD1,CATSSYPTGLGNQPQHF,TGTGCCACCAGCAGTTACCCGACAGGGCTGGGCAATCAGCCCCAGCATTTT
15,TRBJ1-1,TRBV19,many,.,CASSKGGREATEAFF,TGTGCCAGTAGTAAGGGGGGGCGAGAAGCCACTGAAGCTTTCTTT
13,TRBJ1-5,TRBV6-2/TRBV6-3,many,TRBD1,CASSRDRVLPQHF,TGTGCCAGCAGCCGGGACAGGGTACTGCCCCAGCATTTT
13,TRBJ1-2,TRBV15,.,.,CATSRATNYGYTF,TGTGCCACCAGCAGAGCAACAAACTATGGCTACACCTTC
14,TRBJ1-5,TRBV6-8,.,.,CATPGLSGNQPQHF,TGTGCCACCCCAGGGCTATCAGGCAATCAGCCCCAGCATTTT
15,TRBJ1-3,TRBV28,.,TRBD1,CASSLTGGYGNTIYF,TGTGCCAGCAGTTTAACAGGGGGCTATGGAAACACCATATATTTT
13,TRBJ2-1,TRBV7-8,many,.,CASSVDSYNEQFF,TGTGCCAGCAGCGTGGACAGCTACAATGAGCAGTTCTTC
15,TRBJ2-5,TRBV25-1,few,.,CASSEFKGGGETQYF,TGTGCCAGCAGTGAATTCAAGGGGGGGGGAGAGACCCAGTACTTC
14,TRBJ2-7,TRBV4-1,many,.,CASSQRQSSYEQYF,TGCGCCAGCAGCCAAAGGCAATCCTCCTACGAGCAGTACTTC
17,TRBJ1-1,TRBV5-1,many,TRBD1,CASSLRQGLEVNTEAFF,TGCGCCAGCAGCCTGCGACAGGGGTTGGAGGTGAACACTGAAGCTTTCTTT
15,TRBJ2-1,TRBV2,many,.,CASSLRGTSYNEQFF,TGTGCCAGCAGTCTAAGGGGGACCTCCTACAATGAGCAGTTCTTC